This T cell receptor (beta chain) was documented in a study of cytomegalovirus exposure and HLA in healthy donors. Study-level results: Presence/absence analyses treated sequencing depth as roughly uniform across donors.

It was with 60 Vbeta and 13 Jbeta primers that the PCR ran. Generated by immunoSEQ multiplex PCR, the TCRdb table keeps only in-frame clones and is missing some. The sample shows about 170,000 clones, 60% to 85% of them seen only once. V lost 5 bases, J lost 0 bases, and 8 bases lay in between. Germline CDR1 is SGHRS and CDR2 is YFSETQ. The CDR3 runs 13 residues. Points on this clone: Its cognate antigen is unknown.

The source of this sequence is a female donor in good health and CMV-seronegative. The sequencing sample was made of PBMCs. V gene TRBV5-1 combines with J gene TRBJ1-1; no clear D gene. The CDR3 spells CASRSTVNTEAFF. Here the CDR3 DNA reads TGCGCCAGCAGGAGCACCGTGAACACTGAAGCTTTCTTT.